This TCR beta chain was captured in a study of beta chain features in type 1 diabetes. Study-wide results and caveats: Individuals with type 1 diabetes displayed fewer insertions and more deletions at VDJ junctions. Type 1 diabetes patients had TCRB CDR3s that were shorter (moderately but significantly so) in all four CD4+ subsets.

About this clone: Antigen: not known.

By way of CD45RO/CCR7/CD25/CD127/CD95/CD27, the CD4+ regulatory, stem cell-like memory, central memory and naive cells were sorted. The length of the CDR3 is 13 residues. Germline V gives CDR1 GTSNPN, CDR2 SVGIG (reference sequence). The V gene lost 2 bases and the J gene lost 2 bases, with 7 bases spanning the gap. Reverse transcribing all isolated RNA meant expressed TCRB transcripts were sequenced. The study sequenced naive, central memory and regulatory T cell samples to an average of approximately 4 million reads. TCRdb's table, derived via immunoSEQ multiplex PCR, lists solely in-frame clones and lacks some. The sample yields hundreds of thousands of clones, 11% to 15% seen once.

The sample taken for sequencing was naive CD4+ T cells from blood. The chain employs TRBV30 and TRBJ2-1; D remains ambiguous. The clonotype comes from a young man with type 1 diabetes. CDR3 in amino acids: CAWSSQTYNEQFF. The CDR3 DNA is TGTGCCTGGAGTAGCCAGACCTACAATGAGCAGTTCTTC.